Shown below are 17 T cell receptor beta chains from a single sample sequenced in a study of a mutant IDH1 vaccine in newly diagnosed glioma. Assay: immunoSEQ multiplex PCR; the TCRdb copy retains only in-frame clones and omits some. The sample carries about 16,000 clones, about 95% recorded once. Indicated time point: baseline, week 1 (first vaccination visit). Documented treatment: pre-vaccination baseline after standard-of-care therapy. Sequences were derived from peripheral blood mononuclear cells (PBMCs), sampled from a glioma patient treated with radiotherapy, temozolomide or both. Receptor source: a woman aged 18-35 years with glioma. Some clones in this sample may be carry-over from other donors' samples.

This sequence joins TRBV5-1 and TRBJ2-2; tentative D call: TRBD2 (5 bases). Trimming cost V 0 bases and J 7 bases, with 13 bases left between them. The germline V gene has CDR1 SGHRS and CDR2 YFSETQ. This CDR3 is built from 15 residues. As DNA, the CDR3 is TGCGCCAGCAGCTTGGCGGAGGTGGAATACGGGGAGCTGTTTTTT. Translating it yields CASSLAEVEYGELFF.

The genes are TRBV30 and TRBJ1-3; the D is unclear. V was cut by 4 bases and J by 0 bases, with 13 bases left in between. CDR3 length: 15 amino acids. Germline-derived CDR1 and CDR2 are GTSNPN and SVGIG (reference sequence). DNA of the CDR3: TGTGCCTGGACCCGAGTCCCCAGCTCTGGAAACACCATATATTTT. It yields the protein CAWTRVPSSGNTIYF.

This chain links TRBV28 with TRBJ2-3; D might be TRBD1 or TRBD2, each matching 6 bases. This CDR3 region has 16 residues. V was trimmed by 2 bases and J by 0 bases, leaving 12 bases between them. Germline-derived CDR1 and CDR2 are MDHEN and SYDVKM. The DNA of the CDR3 is TGTGCCAGCAGTTTACGGGGGCTGACTAGCACAGATACGCAGTATTTT. Protein: CASSLRGLTSTDTQYF.

The genes are TRBV11-2 and TRBJ2-5; 7 bases map to TRBD1. With V trimmed by 5 bases and J by 5 bases, 14 bases remained unmatched. Per the germline V gene, CDR1 is SGHAT and CDR2 is FQNNGV. The CDR3 sequence is 16 residues long. The CDR3 region is CASSPLRAGGWETQYF. CDR3 nucleotides: TGTGCCAGCAGCCCACTCAGGGCAGGGGGATGGGAGACCCAGTACTTC.

The J gene is TRBJ2-2, the V gene TRBV5-5; perhaps TRBD1 as D (5 bases). The CDR3 totals 15 residues. The V end was cut by 1 base, the J end by 4 bases, with 11 bases between. The V gene's germline CDR1 is SGHKS and CDR2 YYEKEE (reference sequence). CDR3 in amino acids: CASSLWGGSTGELFF. The CDR3 region has the DNA TGTGCCAGCAGCTTGTGGGGCGGTAGCACCGGGGAGCTGTTTTTT. Based on the CDR3 plus reference TRBV5-5 and TRBJ2-2, the full variable domain is DAGVTQSPTHLIKTRGQQVTLRCSPISGHKSVSWYQQVLGQGPQFIFQYYEKEERGRGNFPDRFSARQFPNYSSELNVNALLLGDSALYLCASSLWGGSTGELFFGEGSRLTVL.

V and J are TRBV6-1 and TRBJ1-6, with D hard to call. The CDR3 is 15 residues long. CDR1 is MNHNS, CDR2 SASEGT, per germline. V was cut by 7 bases and J by 9 bases, with 19 bases left in between. The chain's CDR3 is CASTVEGYNSSPLHF. The CDR3 nucleotides are TGTGCCAGCACTGTAGAGGGATATAATAGTTCACCCCTCCACTTT.

A single count supports this clone. The chain joins TRBV15 to TRBJ2-7; 13 bases map to TRBD2. This CDR3 is 15 amino acids long. V was clipped by 2 bases and J by 5 bases; unmatched bases: 3. Germline V gene lookup returns CDR1 LNHNV and CDR2 YYDKDF (reference sequence). The CDR3 DNA is TGTGCCACCAGCAGAAGCGGGACTAGCGGGGACGAGCAGTACTTC. Protein: CATSRSGTSGDEQYF.

V usage is TRBV28 and J usage is TRBJ1-1, with D possibly matching TRBD1 (5 bases). CDR3 length: 13 amino acids. V dropped 3 bases and J dropped 0 bases, with 5 bases sitting between them. The germline gives CDR1 MDHEN, CDR2 SYDVKM. CDR3 amino acids: CASSFRVNTEAFF. The CDR3 DNA reads TGTGCCAGCAGTTTCAGGGTGAACACTGAAGCTTTCTTT.

This sequence joins TRBV4-3 and TRBJ2-3; 12 bases are a match to TRBD2. CDR3 length: 16 amino acids. Trimming removed 0 bases from V and 4 bases from J; junction bases left unmatched: 2. Germline lookup yields CDR1 LGHNA and CDR2 YSLEER. Written as DNA, the CDR3 is TGCGCCAGCAGCCAAGATCTAGCGGGAGGGCCAGATACGCAGTATTTT. Translated: CASSQDLAGGPDTQYF.

The V call is TRBV5-1, the J call TRBJ2-3; 7 bases agree with TRBD1. The V gene's germline CDR1 is SGHRS and CDR2 YFSETQ. The ends lost 0 bases at V and 2 bases at J; junction bases unmatched: 6. The CDR3 runs 16 residues. CDR3 residues: CASSLGQGLNTDTQYF. CDR3 nucleotide sequence: TGCGCCAGCAGCTTGGGACAGGGTTTAAACACAGATACGCAGTATTTT.

The chain combines TRBV6-6 with TRBJ2-7, with 7 bases matching TRBD2. There are 12 residues in the CDR3. J was trimmed by 5 bases and V by 7 bases; bases with no gene match: 5. Germline V gene sequence: CDR1 MNHNY, CDR2 SVGAGI (reference sequence). CDR3 DNA sequence: TGTGCCAGCAACCCCGGGACTAACGAGCAGTACTTC. Amino acids: CASNPGTNEQYF.

This clone was found once. The J gene is TRBJ1-6, the V gene TRBV28; no clear D. This CDR3 contains 15 residues. V was pared by 5 bases and J by 0 bases, with 8 bases between. Germline values: CDR1 MDHEN, CDR2 SYDVKM. The CDR3 DNA sequence: TGTGCCAGCAGTCCCGAGGGCTCCTATAATTCACCCCTCCACTTT. The encoded protein is CASSPEGSYNSPLHF.

J is TRBJ2-7 and V is TRBV5-5, with TRBD1 matching 8 bases. This CDR3 contains 13 residues. Germline V gene data show CDR1 as SGHKS and CDR2 as YYEKEE (reference sequence). The trim removed 1 base at V and 4 bases at J, leaving 1 base unmatched. The CDR3 DNA is TGTGCCAGCAGCTTGACAGGGGGGTACGAGCAGTACTTC. It specifies CASSLTGGYEQYF.

The rearrangement joins TRBV4-1 to TRBJ1-2; D gene uncertain. CDR3 length equals 15 residues. Between the trimmed V and J ends, which lost 0 bases and 8 bases, there was a span of 16 bases. Looked up from germline, CDR1 is MGHRA and CDR2 is YSYEKL. CDR3 residues: CASSQEWRGQRGYTF. CDR3 nucleotides: TGCGCCAGCAGCCAAGAATGGAGAGGGCAGCGCGGCTACACCTTC.

This chain uses TRBV6-5 with TRBJ2-3; 10 bases are shared with TRBD1. The CDR3 is 15 amino acids. V gave up 6 bases and J gave up 2 bases; unmatched junction bases: 5. The germline gives CDR1 MNHEY, CDR2 SVGAGI. CDR3 nucleotides: TGTGCCAGCAGAAAGGGACAGGGGCACACAGATACGCAGTATTTT. It yields the protein CASRKGQGHTDTQYF.

The chain employs TRBV5-4 and TRBJ2-5; the D call may be TRBD1 or TRBD2 (6 bases each). CDR1 is SGHNT, CDR2 YYREEE, per germline (reference sequence). V gave up 0 bases and J gave up 5 bases, with 11 bases separating them. The CDR3 has 14 residues. The CDR3 bases are TGTGCCAGCAGCTTGGGAGGGGGGAAGGAGACCCAGTACTTC. Translation gives CASSLGGGKETQYF. The full variable domain, in which reference TRBV5-4 and TRBJ2-5 provide the parts outside the CDR3, is ETGVTQSPTHLIKTRGQQVTLRCSSQSGHNTVSWYQQALGQGPQFIFQYYREEENGRGNFPPRFSGLQFPNYSSELNVNALELDDSALYLCASSLGGGKETQYFGPGTRLLVL.

The chain's CDR3 is CASSPHGTIGETQYF. The CDR3 DNA reads TGTGCCAGCAGCCCCCACGGGACTATTGGAGAGACCCAGTACTTC. The chain uses TRBV9 and TRBJ2-5, with TRBD2 matching 7 bases. V was pared by 4 bases and J by 4 bases, with 10 bases of the junction left unmatched. This CDR3 is 15 amino acids long. Germline loops: CDR1 SGDLS, CDR2 YYNGEE.